This TCR beta chain is drawn from a study of T cells in Graves' hyperthyroidism and ophthalmopathy. V lost 5 bases and J lost 7; bases outside the gene matches: 4. The CDR3 is made up of 13 amino acids. Germline assignment: CDR1 MNHEY and CDR2 SMNVEV (reference sequence). The source material, RNA transcripts, was used to amplify TCR beta CDR3 regions. The HTBI set primed first-round TCR CDR3 RT-PCR. TCRdb re-derived calls from the multiplex PCR reads in MiXCR, one entry per CDR3 protein. The sample records approximately 400,000 distinct CDR3 sequences, roughly 13% being singletons. The receptor was isolated from a man aged 50 to 59 with Graves' ophthalmopathy. The rearrangement uses TRBV27 and TRBJ2-7, with 11 bases fitting TRBD2. Sample: blood. CDR3 DNA sequence: TGTGCCAGCAGTCCGGGACTAGCGGAAGAGCAGTACTTC. Amino acid sequence: CASSPGLAEEQYF.